What follows is one T cell receptor (beta chain) and its context. Its antigen is currently not known. One end of the junction is discordant with germline, which a read error may explain. The sample has other DNA sequences that encode this CDR3 too. This specimen belongs to a study of cytomegalovirus exposure and HLA in healthy donors (dated by TCRdb to the late 2010s). Turning to the overall study: An earlier analysis of approximately 550 of the donors reported about 290 Gb of sequence data and approximately 110 million unique TCR beta sequences from around 200 million T cells. About 320 gigabases of sequencing data and approximately 93 million unique TCR sequences were included in an early release covering roughly 700 HLA-typed donors. Of the roughly 400 genotyped donors, over 65% fell in the genetic ancestry cluster associated with self-reported Caucasian donors. The aim of the study was to test whether cataloging public T cell receptors could identify signatures of past pathogen exposure. The study used immunosequencing to profile the T cell repertoires of approximately 630 subjects and linked those repertoires to cytomegalovirus serostatus. A separate validation cohort of over 95 different subjects was used in addition to the roughly 700-subject first cohort. High-throughput TCR immunosequencing, statistical association of individual TCRs with disease status, and machine learning were combined to predict cytomegalovirus infection status. A later analysis re-examined previously published TCR beta repertoires from roughly 650 donors and added high-resolution HLA genotyping to investigate patterns of TCR occurrence. In the later analysis, no new phenotypic data were used to find candidate immune exposures; instead, reliance was placed on TCR beta sequences and their occurrence across donors. To decide whether each TCR beta V gene segment behaved as functional or pseudogenic, an earlier analysis of some 600 of the donors relied on high-throughput TCR beta sequencing. Donor age, sex, ethnicity and CMV serostatus were compiled together with the repertoire data. A later genetic analysis used genome-wide SNP genotypes for about 55% of the 666 donors, treating that subset as a discovery cohort. All discovery cohort repertoires had been generated on a single sequencing platform. Class I and class II HLA loci were covered by the typing at four-digit resolution. Typing coverage differed by locus: A, B, C, DRB1 and DQB1 were typed in about 620-630 donors, DQA1 in roughly 510, DPA1 in approximately 600, and DPB1 in 472. A few DR-DQ haplotypes were treated as single units for association and clustering because of strong linkage in the cohort. On average, roughly 250,000 unique TCR beta nucleotide sequences were sequenced per donor among 398 genotyped donors of the cohort, with roughly 19% of those sequences being non-productive. Here is what the overall study found, with its caveats: Immune exposure information for the cohort was limited to CMV serostatus. According to a later analysis, TCR association rates differed among HLA loci, with DRB1 alleles showing the most associated TCRs and HLA-C alleles showing the fewest. In vitro tests confirmed that a few of the cytomegalovirus-associated TCR beta chains recognize cytomegalovirus antigens. Some IMGT-functional V segments, including TRBV6-2 and TRBV6-3, could not be distinguished by the 87-base-pair reads and were therefore excluded. Most TCR sequences were observed very rarely across donors, whereas some public TCRs were present in many individuals. Specific HLA alleles were associated with 16,951 TCR beta sequences at a false discovery rate of 0.05 in a later analysis. HLA typing was unavailable for some donors at each locus, so association tests used only the typed subset. Broadly in line with IMGT annotations, most TCR beta V segments showed up in productive rearrangements about 87% or about 30% of the time in an earlier analysis of several hundred of the donors. When HLA alleles, especially DR and DQ, strongly co-occurred, TCR associations were difficult to assign to individual alleles. A later analysis found that most CMV-associated TCR beta chains appeared HLA-restricted, with HLA associations seemingly driven largely by CMV exposure. Because counts were too low, around 17 rarely observed V segments, including chromosome 9 orphons, were left out of the earlier analysis of about 620 of the donors. The cohort was sequenced for TCR beta chains only, and without alpha or paired-chain data the features that could be detected were limited. In a later genetic analysis, fewer N-insertions in productive TCRs were reported among donors in an Asian-associated ancestry cluster than the 666-donor mean. A cluster of highly shared sequence variants was judged likely to represent a technical artifact of the sequencing pipeline. Sequencing depth was assumed to be roughly uniform across donors in the presence/absence analyses, though that assumption may not hold. Correlated functional status among segregating V segments might be attributable to linkage disequilibrium, but an unknown experimental factor could not be ruled out. In a later analysis, HLA-associated TCR beta chains were found to be more clonally expanded and to have lower generation probabilities than equally common non-associated chains. The classifier was reported to diagnose cytomegalovirus status with high specificity and sensitivity in both the original and validation cohorts. A further reported finding was that TCR beta sequences accurately predicted the HLA-A and HLA-B alleles for most subjects in the first cohort. A later analysis reported that several top co-occurrence clusters appeared linked to parvovirus B19, influenza, CMV and Epstein-Barr virus. In the study, some 180 TCR beta chains were listed as associated with cytomegalovirus. An association between a missense DCLRE1C variant and V-gene and J-gene trimming of TCR beta chains was found in a later genetic analysis and replicated in an independent cohort. The authors suggested that the approach could potentially be generalized to other disease states and immunological phenotypes.

Per the germline V gene (reference sequence), GTSNPN is the CDR1 and SVGIG is the CDR2. The cysteine opens and the phenylalanine closes a CDR3 of 14 amino acids. Of the read, only the CDR3 DNA is kept; its 42 bases are in frame from base 1. The cohort consisted of 666 healthy bone marrow donors. All cohort members were sampled while nominally healthy, although unrecorded immune exposures were likely present. The donor tested CMV seronegative and was one of the 352 seronegative cohort members. Every donor gave a peripheral blood sample, and the peripheral blood mononuclear cells from that sample were used for TCR beta sequencing. The Qiagen DNeasy Blood Extraction Kit was used to extract genomic DNA from the blood cell samples. The method was the immunoSEQ multiplex PCR assay. A mixture of 60 forward primers for TCR Vbeta segments and 13 reverse primers for TCR Jbeta segments was used in the multiplex PCR. Amplification of the CDR3 region of rearranged TCR beta genes was performed with a multiplex PCR assay on genomic DNA. Amplified TCR beta libraries were sequenced as 87-base-pair reads on the Illumina HiSeq System. The study's processing was this. A later analysis tallied 80 million to 95 million unique TCR beta chains across the 600 to 700 repertoires, and some 10 million of those chains were shared by two or more donors. Raw reads were error-corrected and collapsed into unique sequences by a nearest-neighbor algorithm in which closely related sequences were merged to remove PCR and sequencing errors. V, D and J gene segments were assigned by aligning CDR3 sequences to IMGT reference sequences. For a sequence to be retained, a match of at least six nucleotides to both a V gene segment and a J gene segment was required. A rearrangement was called productive if the CDR3 had no stop codons and remained in frame with V and J, and every other rearrangement was called non-productive. CDR3 was defined by IMGT convention, running from the second conserved V-encoded cysteine to the conserved J-encoded phenylalanine. Sequences without an unambiguous match to a single V gene segment were excluded from the earlier analysis of 450 to 750 of the donors. An earlier analysis of 450 to 650 of the donors called V segments functional above 56.7% productive rearrangements and segregating when the between-donor standard deviation exceeded 5%. A statistical classification framework was built to diagnose cytomegalovirus status from the catalog of TCR beta chain sequences. A later analysis assigned V and J genes by comparing TCR nucleotide sequences with IMGT/GENE-DB human TR gene sequences. The TCRdist pipeline was used in a later analysis to assign CDR3 sequences and most-parsimonious VDJ recombination scenarios. In a later analysis, each TCR beta chain was defined by its CDR3 amino acid sequence together with its V-gene family, and reads without a unique V-gene family were excluded. In a later analysis, 500 to 650 highly shared, low-generation-probability nucleotide sequences were removed to address suspected cross-contamination and a sequencing artifact. In a later analysis, a clonal expansion index for each public chain was calculated from normalized within-repertoire ranks of inferred template counts. Generation probabilities in a later analysis came from a VDJ recombination model fitted to out-of-frame rearrangements, and those results were checked against IGoR. A later analysis scored TCR-TCR, TCR-HLA and TCR-CMV co-occurrence with hypergeometric tests, applying a repertoire-size bias correction to TCR pairs. In a later analysis, false discovery rates were estimated by permuting HLA or CMV assignments 20 times. A later analysis grouped co-occurring TCRs with DBSCAN, adding TCRdist sequence similarity when clustering within HLA-allele-positive subsets. Repertoires with fewer than 30,000 or more than 120,000 public chains were left out of co-occurrence clustering, as were a few repertoires with anomalous nucleotide sharing. Held by TCRdb, this immuneACCESS table contains in-frame sequences only and omits some clones. Under half of the omission traces to an unresolved V gene where checked; the cause of the rest is unknown. The V and J calls and clone size come from that table; D and trimming were worked out from the DNA. The sample table shows approximately 210,000 clones, and around 85% are seen once. About 1.8% of the sample rests with the top ten.

The rearranged segments are TRBV30 and TRBJ1-2, with 7 bases aligning to TRBD1. The TCR sequence derives from a man younger than 35 in good health and CMV-seronegative. Sequenced input: PBMCs. At the DNA level, the sequence is TGTGCCTGGAGTTCGAGGGGGCGGAACTACGGCTACACCTTC. This translates into CAWSSRGRNYGYTF.